This T cell receptor beta chain emerged from a study of blood T cell repertoires in COVID-19. Study overall: PBMCs, B-cell-depleted T cells, or T cells provided the cDNA or gDNA that made up the material.

Seattle researchers signed up patients amid active infection and tracked them longitudinally. In the authors' workflow: From reference gene primer amplification, estimates of nucleated cell counts were derived. Sequencing used immunoSEQ multiplex PCR; TCRdb keeps in-frame clones, though not all of them. For V, J and clone size, that table is used; D and trimming come from the DNA. The table lists about 360,000 clones, 86% of them singletons. This CDR3 comprises 15 residues. The V and J ends lost 8 bases and 1 base, in that order; junction bases with no gene match: 9. Germline V lookup: CDR1 SNHLY, CDR2 FYNNEI.

The specimen was peripheral blood. The sequence was collected from a woman in her sixties or seventies with COVID-19, enrolled during active disease. The gene calls are TRBV2 and TRBJ2-7; the match to TRBD2 covers 9 bases. CDR3 DNA sequence: TGTGCCAGCTGGGCTAGCGGGGTGCTTTCCTACGAGCAGTACTTC. Translation gives CASWASGVLSYEQYF. Based on the CDR3 plus reference TRBV2 and TRBJ2-7, the full variable domain is EPEVTQTPSHQVTQMGQEVILRCVPISNHLYFYWYRQILGQKVEFLVSFYNNEISEKSEIFDDQFSVERPDGSNFTLKIRSTKLEDSAMYFCASWASGVLSYEQYFGPGTRLTVT.